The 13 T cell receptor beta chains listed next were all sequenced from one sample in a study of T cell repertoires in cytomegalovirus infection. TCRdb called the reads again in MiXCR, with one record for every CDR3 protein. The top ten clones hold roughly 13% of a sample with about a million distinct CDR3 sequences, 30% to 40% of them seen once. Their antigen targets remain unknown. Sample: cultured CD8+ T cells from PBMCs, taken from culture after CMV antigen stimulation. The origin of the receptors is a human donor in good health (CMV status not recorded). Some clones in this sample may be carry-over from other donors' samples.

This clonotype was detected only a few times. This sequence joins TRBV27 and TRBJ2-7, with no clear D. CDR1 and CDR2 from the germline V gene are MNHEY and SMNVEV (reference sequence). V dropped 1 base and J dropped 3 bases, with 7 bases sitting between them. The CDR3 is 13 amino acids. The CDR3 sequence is CASSLYLGYEQYF. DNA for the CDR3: TGTGCCAGCAGTTTATATCTCGGCTACGAGCAGTACTTC.

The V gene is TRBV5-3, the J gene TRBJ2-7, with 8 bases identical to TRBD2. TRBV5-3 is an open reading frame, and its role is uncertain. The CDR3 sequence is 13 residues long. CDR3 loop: CANSPDGGDIRGV. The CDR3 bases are TGTGCCAACAGCCCGGACGGGGGGGACATAAGAGGCGTC.

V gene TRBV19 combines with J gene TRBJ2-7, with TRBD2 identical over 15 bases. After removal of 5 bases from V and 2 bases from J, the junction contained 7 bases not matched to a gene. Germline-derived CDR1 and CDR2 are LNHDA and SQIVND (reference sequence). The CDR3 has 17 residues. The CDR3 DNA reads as TGTGCCAGTAGTCTCGGGACTAGCGGGGGGCCTGCCTACGAGCAGTACTTC. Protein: CASSLGTSGGPAYEQYF.

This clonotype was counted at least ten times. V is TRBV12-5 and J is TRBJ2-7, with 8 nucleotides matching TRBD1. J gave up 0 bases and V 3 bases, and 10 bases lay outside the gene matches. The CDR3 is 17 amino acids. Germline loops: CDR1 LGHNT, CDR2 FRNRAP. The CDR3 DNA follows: TGTGCTAGTGGTTTTCAAACAGGGGGACCTTCCTCCTACGAGCAGTACTTC. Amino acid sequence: CASGFQTGGPSSYEQYF.

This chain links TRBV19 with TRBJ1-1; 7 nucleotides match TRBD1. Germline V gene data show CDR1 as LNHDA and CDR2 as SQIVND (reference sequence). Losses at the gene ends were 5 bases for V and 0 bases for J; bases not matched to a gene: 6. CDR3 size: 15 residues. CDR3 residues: CASSSNRGLNTEAFF. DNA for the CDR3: TGTGCCAGTAGTTCTAACAGGGGACTGAACACTGAAGCTTTCTTT.

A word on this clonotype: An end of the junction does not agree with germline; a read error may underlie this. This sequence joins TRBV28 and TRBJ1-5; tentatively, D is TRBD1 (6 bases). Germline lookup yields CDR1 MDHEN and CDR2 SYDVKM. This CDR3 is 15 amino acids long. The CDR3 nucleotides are TGTGCCAGCACTTTATACCGGGACACAAATCAGCCCCAGCATTTT. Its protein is CASTLYRDTNQPQHF.

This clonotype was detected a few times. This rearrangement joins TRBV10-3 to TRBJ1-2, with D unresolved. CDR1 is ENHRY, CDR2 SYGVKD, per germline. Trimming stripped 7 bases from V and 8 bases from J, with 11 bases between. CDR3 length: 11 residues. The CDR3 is CAIKRVEGYTF. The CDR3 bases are TGTGCCATCAAAAGGGTGGAGGGCTACACCTTC.

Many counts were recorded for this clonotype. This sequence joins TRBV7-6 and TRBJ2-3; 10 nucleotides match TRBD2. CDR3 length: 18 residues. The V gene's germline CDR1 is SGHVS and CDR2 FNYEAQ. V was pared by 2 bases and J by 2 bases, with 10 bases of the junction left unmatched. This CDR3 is CASSLMWKSGGATDTQYF. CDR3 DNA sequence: TGTGCCAGCAGCTTAATGTGGAAAAGCGGGGGGGCCACAGATACGCAGTATTTT.

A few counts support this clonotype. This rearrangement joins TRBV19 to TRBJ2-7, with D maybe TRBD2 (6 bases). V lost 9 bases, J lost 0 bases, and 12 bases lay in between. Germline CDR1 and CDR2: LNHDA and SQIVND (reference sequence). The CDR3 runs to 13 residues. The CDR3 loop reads CASADGGSYEQYF. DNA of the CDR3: TGTGCCAGCGCCGACGGGGGCTCCTACGAGCAGTACTTC.

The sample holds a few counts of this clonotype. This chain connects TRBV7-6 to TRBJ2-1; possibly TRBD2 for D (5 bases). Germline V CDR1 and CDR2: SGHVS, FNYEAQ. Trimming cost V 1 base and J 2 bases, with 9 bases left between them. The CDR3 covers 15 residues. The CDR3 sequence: CASSLEQTTYNEQFF. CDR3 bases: TGTGCCAGCAGCTTAGAACAGACTACCTACAATGAGCAGTTCTTC.

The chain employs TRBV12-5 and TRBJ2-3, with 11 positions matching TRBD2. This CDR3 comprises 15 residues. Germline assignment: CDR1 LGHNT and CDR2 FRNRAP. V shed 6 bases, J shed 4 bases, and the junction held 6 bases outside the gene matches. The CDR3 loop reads CASGFVAGGADTQYF. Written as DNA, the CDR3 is TGTGCTAGTGGGTTTGTAGCGGGGGGGGCAGATACGCAGTATTTT.

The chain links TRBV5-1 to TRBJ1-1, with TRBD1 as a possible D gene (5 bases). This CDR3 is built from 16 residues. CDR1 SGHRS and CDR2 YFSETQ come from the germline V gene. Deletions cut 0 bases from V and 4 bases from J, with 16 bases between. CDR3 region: CASSLALGAPATEAFF. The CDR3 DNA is TGCGCCAGCAGCTTGGCCCTAGGGGCGCCTGCCACTGAAGCTTTCTTT.

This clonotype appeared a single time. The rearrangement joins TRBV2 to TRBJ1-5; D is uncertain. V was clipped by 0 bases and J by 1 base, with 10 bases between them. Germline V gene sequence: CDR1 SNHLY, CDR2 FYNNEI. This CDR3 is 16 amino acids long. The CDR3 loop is CASSEAGRHSNQPQHF. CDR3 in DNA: TGTGCCAGCAGTGAAGCAGGCAGGCACAGCAATCAGCCCCAGCATTTT.